This T cell receptor (beta chain) emerged from a study of CD8+ T cells in alopecia areata (dated by TCRdb to about 2018). For the study in its entirety: The study used high-throughput TCRbeta sequencing to examine T cell clonal expansion in alopecia areata, in both the C3H/HeJ mouse model and human patients. In humans, TCRbeta sequencing was performed on scalp tissue and on sorted CD4+ and CD8+ peripheral blood T cells from healthy controls and from patients with patchy or totalis/universalis alopecia areata. Scalp clonality was compared among normal scalp (n=4), patchy alopecia areata scalp (n=8), and alopecia totalis/universalis scalp (n=8). RNA was obtained with the PAXgene miRNA kit for fixed scalp, the miRNeasy kit for PBMCs, and the RNeasy kit for mouse skin. Amplification of TCRbeta CDR3 regions was done by immunoSEQ multiplex PCR using 35 Vbeta forward primers and 13 Jbeta reverse primers.

Library preparation employed the immunoSEQ multiplex PCR assay. For TCR sequencing, RNA was extracted from every sample and reverse transcribed into cDNA to serve as template. SuperScript III was used to make first-strand cDNA, primed with a 2:1 mix of oligo-dT and random hexamers. A synthetic immune receptor repertoire was used to assess amplification bias, and residual bias was removed computationally. Regarding the original processing steps: Raw reads were preprocessed to remove errors, and CDR3 was defined according to IMGT conventions as the region from the conserved cysteine to phenylalanine. Clonality was calculated as 1 minus Shannon entropy normalized by log2 of the number of productive unique TCRs. CD4 or CD8 identity of scalp clones was inferred by cross-referencing scalp TCRbeta sequences with sorted blood CD4 and CD8 repertoires. TCRdb took over this immuneACCESS table, retaining in-frame rearrangements with V and J assigned. Such tables are incomplete; in checked studies, under half of the missing clones stem from an unresolved V gene, and the remainder is unexplained. The V and J calls and the clone size are those of that table, but D and trimming were determined from the DNA. The sample records approximately 99,000 clones, 45% to 60% of which are singletons. The ten biggest clones cover roughly 25% of the sample.

Details on this clone: The specificity of this receptor is unknown. It has no much larger one-base neighbor in the sample; base qualities were not kept.

Lesional scalp punch biopsies and peripheral blood were collected from alopecia areata patients. PBMCs were separated by density centrifugation and stained for CD3, CD4 and CD8, after which CD4+ and CD8+ T cells were sorted on a FACSAria. As part of a multicenter biomarker study, untreated alopecia areata patients were recruited. In four or five patients from the biomarker study, the blood CD8+ T cells went through an additional sort into NKG2D-low and NKG2D-high fractions. Including the terminal cysteine and phenylalanine, the CDR3 comprises 14 residues. Kept here is only the CDR3 DNA, which spans 42 bases and is read in frame from base 1. The germline V gene (reference sequence) supplies CDR1 SEHNR and CDR2 FQNEAQ. From V the trimming removes 5 bases and from J it removes 7 bases, while the gene matches leave 5 bases of the junction unaccounted for. The paper as a whole reports these results and caveats: Compared with normal scalp, lesional scalp had higher clonality and more expanded CD8+ clones, particularly in alopecia totalis/universalis, a pattern that suggests antigenic drive. Compared with mice, TCR sequences shared between patients were less clear, possibly partly because of HLA diversity across the patient population. Unlike mouse skin, where gammadelta T cells dominate, normal human skin contains resident alphabeta T cells that get sequenced too, which complicates analysis of the scalp TCR repertoire.

Recombination connected TRBV7-9 to TRBJ2-1; 10 junctional bases match TRBD2. The sample consisted of NKG2D-low CD8+ T cells sorted from blood. Taken with the paper, the label for cell subset or site translates to: sorted CD8+ NKG2D-low blood T cells. This TCR was sampled from a human donor with alopecia areata. In nucleotides, the sequence is TGTGCCAGCAGCCATACTAGCGGGGAGAATGAGCAGTTCTTC. It translates as CASSHTSGENEQFF.